What follows are 5 T cell receptor beta chains derived from one specimen sequenced in a study of Ad26.COV2.S vaccination and SARS-CoV-2 variants. This table comes from immunoSEQ multiplex PCR, and its TCRdb copy is limited to in-frame clones, with some not included. The sample includes some 420,000 clones, approximately 88% of them seen just once. The sample's treatment: roughly 18 received Ad26.COV2.S at low or high dose, single or two shots; roughly five received placebo; per-sample allocation not given. Sampling occurred on day 63 after the first vaccine or placebo injection. The sequences come from peripheral blood, collected in a trial of Ad26.COV2.S vaccine versus placebo. The receptors were sampled from a person between 18 and 59 years old who received the Ad26.COV2.S COVID-19 vaccine or a placebo.

The chain couples TRBV5-5 to TRBJ2-5, with 10 bases fitting TRBD1. The CDR3 sequence is 18 residues long. The V segment lost 1 base and the J segment 5 bases; nucleotides outside the gene matches: 14. Per the germline V gene, CDR1 is SGHKS and CDR2 is YYEKEE (reference sequence). The CDR3 DNA follows: TGTGCCAGCAGCTTGTTTTTCGGGACAGGGGACCGGGGGGAGACCCAGTACTTC. It is translated as CASSLFFGTGDRGETQYF.

This chain uses TRBV18 with TRBJ2-2; a possible D gene is TRBD1 (5 bases). V was trimmed by 4 bases and J by 2 bases, leaving 8 bases between them. The CDR3 covers 14 residues. In germline, CDR1 is KGHSH, CDR2 LQKENI. CDR3 nucleotide sequence: TGTGCCAGCTCACAGACAGAAAACACCGGGGAGCTGTTTTTT. This encodes CASSQTENTGELFF.

This clone appeared once. The gene calls are TRBV5-6 and TRBJ2-3; D is ambiguous. This CDR3 region has 15 residues. The germline V and J ends were trimmed by 2 bases and 2 bases, with 12 bases remaining between them. Germline CDR1 reads SGHDT; CDR2 reads YYEEEE. The CDR3 coding sequence is TGTGCCAGCAGCTTTTTTTTGGCGAACACAGATACGCAGTATTTT. Translated, it gives CASSFFLANTDTQYF.

The chain employs TRBV19 and TRBJ2-7; D is unresolved. Trimming left V 4 bases short and J 6 bases short, with 13 bases between. From germline, CDR1 is LNHDA and CDR2 SQIVND (reference sequence). The CDR3 consists of 13 residues. Here the CDR3 DNA reads TGTGCCAGTAGTAACCGCCCCAGGTTCGAGCAGTACTTC. This encodes CASSNRPRFEQYF.

The genes are TRBV2 and TRBJ1-2; D perhaps matches TRBD1 (5 bases). The CDR3 spans 13 residues. The germline CDR1 and CDR2 sequences are SNHLY and FYNNEI. Trimming removed 8 bases from V and 8 bases from J, with 18 bases in between. DNA of the CDR3: TGTGCCAGCGGAACCTTACAGGAGTGGGGCTACACCTTC. Residues: CASGTLQEWGYTF.